The entry below describes one T cell receptor beta chain. These data belong to a study of blood T cell repertoires in COVID-19. Authors' methods: Scientists estimated how many nucleated cells there were by amplifying reference gene primers. Some clones are missing from TCRdb's copy, which holds only in-frame ones; the method was immunoSEQ multiplex PCR. The V and J calls and the clone size are those of that table, but D and trimming were determined from the DNA. The sample records about 55,000 clones, approximately 92% being singletons. The J segment lost 1 base and the V segment lost 4 bases, leaving 3 bases of the junction unmatched. The CDR3 length is 16 residues. Looked up from germline, CDR1 is LNHDA and CDR2 is SQIVND (reference sequence).

The J gene is TRBJ2-1, the V gene TRBV19; 11 nucleotides agree with TRBD2. The TCR originated in a man aged 45-65 years with active COVID-19. The sequenced sample consisted of peripheral blood. The CDR3 DNA reads TGTGCCAGTAGTAAGGGACTAGCGGTTTCCTACAATGAGCAGTTCTTC. The encoded protein is CASSKGLAVSYNEQFF.